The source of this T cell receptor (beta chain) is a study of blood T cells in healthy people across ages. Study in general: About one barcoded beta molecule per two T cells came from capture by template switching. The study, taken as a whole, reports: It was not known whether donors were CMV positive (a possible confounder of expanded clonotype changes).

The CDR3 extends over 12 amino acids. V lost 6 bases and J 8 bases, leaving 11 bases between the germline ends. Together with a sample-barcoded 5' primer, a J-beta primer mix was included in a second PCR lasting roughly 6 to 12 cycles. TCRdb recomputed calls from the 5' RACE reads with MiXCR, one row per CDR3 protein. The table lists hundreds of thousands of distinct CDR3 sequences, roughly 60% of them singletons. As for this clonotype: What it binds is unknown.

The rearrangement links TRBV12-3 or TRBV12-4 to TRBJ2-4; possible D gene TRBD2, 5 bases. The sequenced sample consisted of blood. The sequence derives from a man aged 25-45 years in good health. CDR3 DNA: TGTGCCAGCAGCGAGCGAGCGGACATTCAGTACTTC. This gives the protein CASSERADIQYF.